These 27 T cell receptor beta chains share one sample of origin, sequenced in a study of blood T cell repertoires in COVID-19. The method was immunoSEQ multiplex PCR; TCRdb's version includes in-frame clones alone and lacks a portion of them. The sample holds 200,000 to 300,000 clones, roughly four fifths seen once. What was sequenced was PBMCs or T cells enriched from blood (not recorded which). The receptors derive from a woman between 40 and 50 years old who had been exposed to COVID-19.

The chain joins TRBV18 to TRBJ1-3, with D maybe TRBD1 (6 bases). The CDR3 totals 17 residues. Germline CDR1 reads KGHSH; CDR2 reads LQKENI. Trimming cost V 3 bases and J 0 bases, with 15 bases left between them. The CDR3 DNA follows: TGTGCCAGCTCACCCCCGACAGGAACATCCTCTGGAAACACCATATATTTT. Residues: CASSPPTGTSSGNTIYF.

This clone was seen at least ten times. V gene TRBV19 combines with J gene TRBJ2-1, with D maybe TRBD2 (6 bases). Trimming shortened V by 6 bases and J by 5 bases, and 14 bases separated the two germline ends. Germline V gene sequence: CDR1 LNHDA, CDR2 SQIVND (reference sequence). The CDR3 has 14 residues. The CDR3 region has the DNA TGTGCCAGTAGAAAAGCGGGCCCCCACAATGAGCAGTTCTTC. This encodes CASRKAGPHNEQFF.

V and J are TRBV11-2 and TRBJ1-2, with TRBD1 identical over 10 bases. V lost 4 bases, J lost 8 bases, and 10 bases stayed unmatched. The CDR3 is made up of 15 amino acids. Germline V CDR1 and CDR2: SGHAT, FQNNGV. CDR3 protein: CASSSSGTGVGGYTF. The DNA for the CDR3 is TGTGCCAGCAGCTCCTCCGGGACAGGGGTAGGGGGCTACACCTTC.

This chain connects TRBV7-3 to TRBJ2-2; 7 positions agree with TRBD1. This CDR3 has 15 residues. CDR1 is SGHTA, CDR2 FQGTGA, per germline. V trimming: 6 bases; J trimming: 7 bases; junction bases outside the gene matches: 11. The CDR3 protein is CASSRGSGGNGELFF. The DNA of the CDR3 is TGTGCCAGCAGTCGAGGCTCAGGGGGTAACGGGGAGCTGTTTTTT.

V and J are TRBV5-8 and TRBJ2-5; TRBD1 matches at 7 bases. The germline CDR1 and CDR2 sequences are SGHTS and YDEGEE. The CDR3 totals 16 residues. J lost 4 bases, V lost 0 bases, and 9 bases had no gene match. CDR3 DNA sequence: TGTGCCAGCAGCTTGGGAAGGACAGGTCCGGGAGAGACCCAGTACTTC. Translated, it gives CASSLGRTGPGETQYF.

The V call is TRBV7-3, the J call TRBJ2-7; 11 bases line up with TRBD1. The CDR3 extends over 13 amino acids. The germline gives CDR1 SGHTA, CDR2 FQGTGA. After removal of 3 bases from V and 5 bases from J, the junction contained 0 bases not matched to a gene. Here the CDR3 DNA reads TGTGCCAGCAGCTTGGGACAGGGGGACGAGCAGTACTTC. As protein: CASSLGQGDEQYF.

This clone has more than one count but fewer than ten. As DNA, the CDR3 is TGTGCCAGCAGCCAACGCAGGGACACTGAAGCTTTCTTT. Its protein product is CASSQRRDTEAFF. The V call is TRBV3-1 (or the pseudogene TRBV3-2), the J call TRBJ1-1; possibly TRBD1 for D (5 bases). CDR1 and CDR2 from the germline V gene are LGHDT and YNNKEL (reference sequence). The ends were cut back, 2 bases at V and 3 bases at J, with 7 bases in the middle. The CDR3 runs 13 residues.

This chain connects TRBV9 to TRBJ2-3, with a possible D match to TRBD2 (6 bases). V lost 7 bases, J lost 2 bases, and 14 bases lay in between. Germline CDR1 and CDR2: SGDLS and YYNGEE. The CDR3 extends over 14 amino acids. The CDR3 sequence is CASSGAGTTDTQYF. The DNA of the CDR3 is TGTGCCAGCTCCGGCGCGGGGACCACAGATACGCAGTATTTT.

This chain connects TRBV13 to TRBJ2-7, with 11 bases fitting TRBD2. The J segment lost 4 bases and the V segment lost 8 bases, leaving 10 bases of the junction unmatched. The CDR3 has 15 residues. The V gene's germline CDR1 is PRHDT and CDR2 FYEKMQ (reference sequence). This chain's CDR3 is CASGPLAGGLYEQYF. The CDR3 coding sequence is TGTGCCAGCGGACCTTTAGCGGGGGGGCTATACGAGCAGTACTTC. Looking up the rest from reference TRBV13 and TRBJ2-7 gives the full variable domain: AAGVIQSPRHLIKEKRETATLKCYPIPRHDTVYWYQQGPGQDPQFLISFYEKMQSDKGSIPDRFSAQQFSDYHSELNMSSLELGDSALYFCASGPLAGGLYEQYFGPGTRLTVT.

V and J are TRBV7-2 and TRBJ1-4; 9 bases align to TRBD1. V lost 5 bases and J lost 8; bases outside the gene matches: 9. The CDR3 sequence is 15 residues long. The V gene's germline CDR1 is SGHTA and CDR2 FQGNSA. CDR3 DNA: TGTGCCAGCAGCCCCACAGGGGGCGGGGGGGAAAAACTGTTTTTT. It translates to CASSPTGGGGEKLFF.

The genes are TRBV30 and TRBJ1-1, with D perhaps TRBD1 (6 bases). Germline-derived CDR1 and CDR2 are GTSNPN and SVGIG (reference sequence). Trimming cost V 2 bases and J 4 bases, with 14 bases left between them. This CDR3 comprises 14 residues. This CDR3 reads CAWSKWQGITEAFF. The CDR3 DNA sequence: TGTGCCTGGAGTAAATGGCAGGGGATCACTGAAGCTTTCTTT.

This chain connects TRBV6-5 to TRBJ1-2; D may be TRBD1 (5 bases). Trimming removed 6 bases from V and 13 bases from J, with 18 bases in between. Germline V gene lookup returns CDR1 MNHEY and CDR2 SVGAGI. This CDR3 is built from 12 residues. CDR3 nucleotides: TGTGCCAGCAGAGGACAAGCAGTTGTACCCACCTTC. Translation: CASRGQAVVPTF.

The chain is built from TRBV28 and TRBJ1-4; perhaps TRBD1 as D (5 bases). Trimming stripped 3 bases from V and 5 bases from J, with 13 bases between. The germline gives CDR1 MDHEN, CDR2 SYDVKM. This CDR3 is 15 amino acids long. CDR3 DNA: TGTGCCAGCAGTTTGCCAGGGCGGGGAAATGAAAAACTGTTTTTT. It codes for CASSLPGRGNEKLFF.

The chain combines TRBV10-3 with TRBJ2-1; 9 nucleotides agree with TRBD2. The CDR3 spans 17 residues. Germline CDR1 and CDR2: ENHRY and SYGVKD. V lost 3 bases to trimming and J lost 3 bases; unmatched junction nucleotides: 9. This CDR3 reads CAISDPMRGGVYNEQFF. The CDR3 DNA reads TGTGCCATCAGTGATCCCATGCGGGGGGGAGTCTACAATGAGCAGTTCTTC.

The chain links TRBV2 to TRBJ2-7, with TRBD2 matching 7 bases. Germline CDR1 is SNHLY and CDR2 is FYNNEI. CDR3 length equals 14 residues. J was trimmed by 4 bases and V by 6 bases; bases with no gene match: 9. The DNA of the CDR3 is TGTGCCAGCAGACCCGGGGAGGGGAGATACGAGCAGTACTTC. This sequence encodes CASRPGEGRYEQYF. The full variable domain, rest sourced from reference TRBV2 and TRBJ2-7, is EPEVTQTPSHQVTQMGQEVILRCVPISNHLYFYWYRQILGQKVEFLVSFYNNEISEKSEIFDDQFSVERPDGSNFTLKIRSTKLEDSAMYFCASRPGEGRYEQYFGPGTRLTVT.

This clone is a singleton in its sample. The J gene is TRBJ1-1, the V gene TRBV5-1; D remains unclear. Trimming stripped 3 bases from V and 3 bases from J, with 15 bases between. CDR1 SGHRS and CDR2 YFSETQ come from the germline V gene. The CDR3 runs 15 residues. The CDR3 here is CASSWSEGADTEAFF. The CDR3 DNA is TGCGCCAGCAGCTGGTCGGAGGGCGCGGACACTGAAGCTTTCTTT.

This chain uses TRBV18 with TRBJ1-1, with D maybe TRBD1 (6 bases). Germline CDR1 and CDR2: KGHSH and LQKENI. V shed 0 bases and J shed 0 bases, with 14 bases lying between them. The CDR3 sequence is 17 residues long. The CDR3 DNA follows: TGTGCCAGCTCACCACCCGGACAGCGCCCTATGAACACTGAAGCTTTCTTT. This encodes CASSPPGQRPMNTEAFF.

This clone was counted at least ten times. The chain links TRBV6-6 to TRBJ2-7; D ambiguous. CDR3 size: 13 residues. V lost 0 bases and J lost 4, with 7 bases in between. Germline values: CDR1 MNHNY, CDR2 SVGAGI (reference sequence). CDR3 nucleotides: TGTGCCAGCAGTTACTCGAGGAGTTACGAGCAGTACTTC. This gives the protein CASSYSRSYEQYF.

This sequence joins TRBV27 and TRBJ1-1; TRBD1 aligns across 7 bases. This CDR3 is 13 amino acids long. V lost 3 bases, J lost 6 bases, and 4 bases stayed unmatched. CDR1 is MNHEY and CDR2 is SMNVEV in the germline V gene (reference sequence). The CDR3 region is CASSFDQGAEAFF. Here the CDR3 DNA reads TGTGCCAGCAGTTTCGACCAGGGGGCTGAAGCTTTCTTT.

The V and J genes are TRBV7-9 and TRBJ2-6, with TRBD1 matching over 7 bases. The V gene's germline CDR1 is SEHNR and CDR2 FQNEAQ (reference sequence). Trimming cost V 10 bases and J 2 bases; bases outside gene matches: 11. The CDR3 totals 16 residues. In nucleotides, the CDR3 is TGTGCCACCCTTAAAGCCGGGACAGCTGGGGCCAACGTCCTGACTTTC. Its protein product is CATLKAGTAGANVLTF.

V gene TRBV11-2 combines with J gene TRBJ2-3, with TRBD2 matching 13 bases. Per germline, CDR1 SGHAT and CDR2 FQNNGV. This CDR3 has 19 residues. Trimming took 7 bases from V and 5 from J; bases not matched to a gene: 18. The CDR3 loop is CASTLVPQLAGGPGDTQYF. CDR3 in DNA: TGTGCCAGCACCCTAGTCCCCCAACTAGCGGGGGGGCCTGGAGATACGCAGTATTTT.

This clone occurred a few times. The chain uses TRBV2 and TRBJ2-2, with TRBD2 as a possible D gene (6 bases). This CDR3 spans 16 amino acids. The V and J ends lost 6 bases and 0 bases respectively, with 14 bases between them. Per the germline V gene, CDR1 is SNHLY and CDR2 is FYNNEI. The CDR3 coding sequence is TGTGCCAGCAGCCGACTAGGGTTAACGAACACCGGGGAGCTGTTTTTT. This codes for CASSRLGLTNTGELFF.

The V gene is TRBV5-6, the J gene TRBJ1-5; D is unresolved. This CDR3 is 14 amino acids long. Per the germline V gene, CDR1 is SGHDT and CDR2 is YYEEEE. Trimming pared 8 bases from V and 0 bases from J, leaving 12 bases between. CDR3 sequence (DNA): TGTGCCAGGTCGACGGGGTATAGCAATCAGCCCCAGCATTTT. Translating gives CARSTGYSNQPQHF.

The chain joins TRBV10-3 to TRBJ1-2; D is possibly TRBD1 (5 bases). Germline V gives CDR1 ENHRY, CDR2 SYGVKD. This CDR3 has 13 residues. The V end lost 4 bases, the J end lost 6 bases, and 12 bases lay between the germline ends. This CDR3 is CAISVRQGNGYTF. CDR3 DNA sequence: TGTGCCATCAGTGTGAGGCAGGGAAATGGCTACACCTTC.

V and J are TRBV4-1 and TRBJ1-6; 7 positions match TRBD1. Trimming took 4 bases from V and 0 from J; bases not matched to a gene: 6. Germline V gene sequence: CDR1 MGHRA, CDR2 YSYEKL. This CDR3 spans 17 amino acids. The CDR3 loop reads CASSLQGEASYNSPLHF. CDR3 nucleotides: TGCGCCAGCAGCCTTCAGGGGGAGGCCTCCTATAATTCACCCCTCCACTTT.

This chain connects TRBV7-2 to TRBJ1-1; TRBD1 matches 11 bases. Germline assignment: CDR1 SGHTA and CDR2 FQGNSA. This CDR3 is built from 13 residues. V dropped 5 bases and J dropped 10; count of bases not matched to a gene: 6. This CDR3 is CASSQDRGRPAFF. As DNA, the CDR3 is TGTGCCAGCAGCCAGGACAGGGGGCGACCAGCTTTCTTT.

There are a few counts of this clone. The chain employs TRBV19 and TRBJ1-1; 8 nucleotides align to TRBD1. Germline values: CDR1 LNHDA, CDR2 SQIVND (reference sequence). The V segment lost 4 bases and the J segment 1 base; nucleotides outside the gene matches: 5. The CDR3 has 15 residues. CDR3 amino acids: CASSRGTGRNTEAFF. The CDR3 nucleotides are TGTGCCAGTAGTAGAGGGACAGGCCGGAACACTGAAGCTTTCTTT.